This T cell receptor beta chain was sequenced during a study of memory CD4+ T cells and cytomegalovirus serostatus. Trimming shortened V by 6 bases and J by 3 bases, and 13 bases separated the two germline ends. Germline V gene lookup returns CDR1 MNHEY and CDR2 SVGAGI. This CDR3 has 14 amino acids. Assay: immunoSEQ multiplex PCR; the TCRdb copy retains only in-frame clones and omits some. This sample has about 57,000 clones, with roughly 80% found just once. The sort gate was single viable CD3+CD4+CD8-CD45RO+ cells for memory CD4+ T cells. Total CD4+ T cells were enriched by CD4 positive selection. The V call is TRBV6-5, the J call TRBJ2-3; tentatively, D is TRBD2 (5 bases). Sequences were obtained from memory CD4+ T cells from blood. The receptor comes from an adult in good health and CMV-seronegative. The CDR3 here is CASRGQRQTDTQYF. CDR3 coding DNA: TGTGCCAGCAGGGGCCAGCGGCAGACAGATACGCAGTATTTT.